These 16 T cell receptor beta chains came from one sample sequenced in a study of blood T cell repertoires in COVID-19. The assay was immunoSEQ multiplex PCR, and TCRdb's table has in-frame clones only and misses some. The sample holds a few hundred thousand clones, 65% to 90% seen once. The source material was PBMCs or T cells enriched from blood (not recorded which). The source of these receptors is a woman aged 25 to 39 who had been exposed to COVID-19.

The chain combines TRBV6-5 with TRBJ2-5; 9 positions match TRBD1. Germline lookup yields CDR1 MNHEY and CDR2 SVGAGI. This CDR3 comprises 13 residues. With V trimmed by 5 bases and J by 3 bases, 1 base remained unmatched. Here the CDR3 reads CASSRDREETQYF. Here the CDR3 DNA reads TGTGCCAGCAGTCGGGACAGGGAAGAGACCCAGTACTTC.

The DNA for the CDR3 is TGTGCCAGCAGTTCGCCCATGGGAACCCGCAGGGCCTCGCTTTTCTTT. Translating gives CASSSPMGTRRASLFF. The chain combines TRBV27 with TRBJ1-1; tentative D call: TRBD1 (5 bases). Trimming shortened V by 4 bases and J by 13 bases, and 28 bases separated the two germline ends. The CDR3 runs 16 residues. Per the germline V gene, CDR1 is MNHEY and CDR2 is SMNVEV (reference sequence).

The V gene is TRBV6-4, the J gene TRBJ1-2; D remains unclear. The germline CDR1 and CDR2 sequences are MRHNA and SNTAGT. V lost 3 bases, J lost 0 bases, and 8 bases lay in between. The CDR3 covers 14 residues. CDR3 loop: CASSESTTNYGYTF. CDR3 nucleotides: TGTGCCAGCAGTGAGTCGACAACTAACTATGGCTACACCTTC.

The chain carries TRBV7-9 and TRBJ2-1, with D perhaps matching TRBD2 (5 bases). Germline V gene data show CDR1 as SEHNR and CDR2 as FQNEAQ (reference sequence). V was clipped by 7 bases and J by 1 base, with 17 bases between them. CDR3 length equals 16 residues. The CDR3 DNA reads as TGTGCCAGCACCCCACCGGAGGACGCATCCTACAATGAGCAGTTCTTC. Translated, it gives CASTPPEDASYNEQFF.

This clone was recorded a few times. The chain combines TRBV12-5 with TRBJ2-1; 8 bases agree with TRBD2. This CDR3 contains 13 residues. The germline CDR1 and CDR2 sequences are LGHNT and FRNRAP. The J segment lost 6 bases and the V segment lost 8 bases, leaving 6 bases of the junction unmatched. CDR3 amino acids: CASLGTRSNEQFF. The CDR3 DNA reads as TGTGCTAGTCTCGGGACTAGAAGCAATGAGCAGTTCTTC. The whole variable domain, remainder taken from reference TRBV12-5 and TRBJ2-1, is DARVTQTPRHKVTEMGQEVTMRCQPILGHNTVFWYRQTMMQGLELLAYFRNRAPLDDSGMPKDRFSAEMPDATLATLKIQPSEPRDSAVYFCASLGTRSNEQFFGPGTRLTVL.

This clone was seen just once. The chain employs TRBV19 and TRBJ1-4; TRBD1 agrees at 7 bases. Germline CDR1 reads LNHDA; CDR2 reads SQIVND (reference sequence). This CDR3 comprises 14 residues. J lost 8 bases, V lost 5 bases, and 8 bases had no gene match. CDR3 DNA sequence: TGTGCCAGTAGTTTCGACAGGGAGCGGGAAAAACTGTTTTTT. This codes for CASSFDREREKLFF.

The CDR3, as DNA: TGTGCCAGCTCACCGAACCGAGTCGGCACAGATACGCAGTATTTT. This codes for CASSPNRVGTDTQYF. The rearrangement uses TRBV18 and TRBJ2-3, with D hard to call. This CDR3 has 15 residues. Germline lookup yields CDR1 KGHSH and CDR2 LQKENI. With 3 bases removed from V and 1 base from J, the gap between germline ends came to 11 bases.

This clone was found once. This CDR3 is CAWSVQTEKLFF. The DNA of the CDR3 is TGTGCCTGGAGTGTACAGACGGAAAAACTGTTTTTT. This chain links TRBV30 with TRBJ1-4, with no clear D. With 0 bases removed from V and 8 bases from J, the gap between germline ends came to 7 bases. The CDR3 runs to 12 residues. Germline CDR1 reads GTSNPN; CDR2 reads SVGIG (reference sequence).

V gene TRBV6-5 combines with J gene TRBJ1-1; 9 bases match TRBD1. Germline CDR1 is MNHEY and CDR2 is SVGAGI. The CDR3 loop spans 16 amino acids. Losses at the gene ends were 4 bases for V and 5 bases for J; bases not matched to a gene: 11. CDR3 protein: CASSWGPGTGRTEAFF. In nucleotides, the CDR3 is TGTGCCAGCAGTTGGGGCCCCGGGACAGGGAGGACTGAAGCTTTCTTT.

The rearrangement joins TRBV2 to TRBJ1-6; no firm D call. V lost 6 bases to trimming and J lost 7 bases, with 13 bases between them. Germline V CDR1 and CDR2: SNHLY, FYNNEI. This CDR3 spans 14 amino acids. CDR3 residues: CASSFGELNSPLHF. Written as DNA, the CDR3 is TGTGCCAGCAGCTTCGGGGAATTAAATTCACCCCTCCACTTT. The full variable domain, completed using reference TRBV2 and TRBJ1-6, is EPEVTQTPSHQVTQMGQEVILRCVPISNHLYFYWYRQILGQKVEFLVSFYNNEISEKSEIFDDQFSVERPDGSNFTLKIRSTKLEDSAMYFCASSFGELNSPLHFGNGTRLTVT.

The chain recombines TRBV27 with TRBJ2-1, with 11 positions matching TRBD1. Per germline, CDR1 MNHEY and CDR2 SMNVEV (reference sequence). The CDR3 spans 15 residues. V lost 4 bases to trimming and J lost 5 bases; unmatched junction nucleotides: 4. The CDR3 DNA follows: TGTGCCAGCAGTTGGGACAGGGGGGGGAACAATGAGCAGTTCTTC. Its translation: CASSWDRGGNNEQFF.

The chain recombines TRBV5-4 with TRBJ2-2; 10 positions match TRBD2. Germline trimming cut 1 base from V and 7 bases from J; bases unmatched to any gene: 4. The V gene's germline CDR1 is SGHNT and CDR2 YYREEE (reference sequence). This CDR3 is 15 amino acids long. The CDR3 sequence is CASSLWASGSGELFF. The CDR3 bases are TGTGCCAGCAGCTTGTGGGCTAGCGGGAGCGGGGAGCTGTTTTTT.

Only a few counts were recorded for this clone. The chain employs TRBV3-1 (or the pseudogene TRBV3-2) and TRBJ2-1; D gene ambiguous. Trimming removed 0 bases at V and 0 bases at J, with 6 bases between. CDR1 and CDR2 (germline): LGHDT, YNNKEL (reference sequence). The CDR3 runs to 15 residues. CDR3 DNA: TGTGCCAGCAGCCAAGATAGAAGCTCCTACAATGAGCAGTTCTTC. Translation gives CASSQDRSSYNEQFF.

This rearrangement joins TRBV10-1 to TRBJ2-3; 9 positions match TRBD2. CDR3 length equals 18 residues. In germline, CDR1 is WNHNN, CDR2 SYGVQD (reference sequence). V trimming: 4 bases; J trimming: 4 bases; junction bases outside the gene matches: 15. CDR3 nucleotides: TGCGCCAGCAGTGGGACTAGCGAGGCTTTTTTGAGCCCAGATACGCAGTATTTT. Protein product: CASSGTSEAFLSPDTQYF.

This chain links TRBV6-2 or TRBV6-3 with TRBJ2-2, with 8 bases that match TRBD1. The germline V gene encodes CDR1 MNHEY and CDR2 SVGEGT. There are 16 residues in the CDR3. V trimming: 1 base; J trimming: 2 bases; junction bases outside the gene matches: 3. Here the CDR3 reads CASSYWDRPNTGELFF. The CDR3 coding sequence is TGTGCCAGCAGTTACTGGGACAGGCCAAACACCGGGGAGCTGTTTTTT.

The J gene is TRBJ1-6, the V gene TRBV7-6; TRBD1 aligns across 8 bases. With 5 bases clipped from V and 6 bases from J, the junction kept 6 bases outside the gene matches. The CDR3 runs to 15 residues. Germline CDR1 reads SGHVS; CDR2 reads FNYEAQ. CDR3 residues: CASSLGTGSNSPLHF. The DNA of the CDR3 is TGTGCCAGCAGCCTAGGGACAGGAAGTAATTCACCCCTCCACTTT. Full variable domain (remainder filled in from reference TRBV7-6 and TRBJ1-6): GAGVSQSPRYKVTKRGQDVALRCDPISGHVSLYWYRQALGQGPEFLTYFNYEAQQDKSGLPNDRFSAERPEGSISTLTIQRTEQRDSAMYRCASSLGTGSNSPLHFGNGTRLTVT.